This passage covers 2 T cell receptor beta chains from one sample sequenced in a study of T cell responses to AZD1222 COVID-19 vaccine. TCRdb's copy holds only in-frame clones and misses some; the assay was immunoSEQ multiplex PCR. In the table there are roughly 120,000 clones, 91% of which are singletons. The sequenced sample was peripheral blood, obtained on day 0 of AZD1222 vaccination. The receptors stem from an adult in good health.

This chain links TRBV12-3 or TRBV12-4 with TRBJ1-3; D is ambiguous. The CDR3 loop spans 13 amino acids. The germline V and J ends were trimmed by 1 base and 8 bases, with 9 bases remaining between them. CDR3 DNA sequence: TGTGCCAGCAGTTTAGATGTAGGTGACACCATATATTTT. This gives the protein CASSLDVGDTIYF.

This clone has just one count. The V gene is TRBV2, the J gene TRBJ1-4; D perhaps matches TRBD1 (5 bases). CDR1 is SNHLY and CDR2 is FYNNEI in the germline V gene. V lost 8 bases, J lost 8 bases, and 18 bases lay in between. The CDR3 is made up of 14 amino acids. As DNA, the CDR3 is TGTGCCAGCCGGGTAGGGGTCGGATACGAAAAACTGTTTTTT. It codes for CASRVGVGYEKLFF.